The 25 T cell receptor beta chains below were found in one sample sequenced in a study of blood T cell repertoires in COVID-19. Clones were read by immunoSEQ multiplex PCR, and TCRdb kept only the in-frame ones, dropping some. Found here are over 250,000 clones, 80% to 90% of them singletons; the top ten hold 8% to 10%. Sequenced material: PBMCs or T cells enriched from blood (not recorded which). The source of these receptors is a man in his forties who had recovered from COVID-19.

This chain connects TRBV2 to TRBJ2-7, with 8 bases lining up with TRBD1. J gave up 2 bases and V 6 bases, and 21 bases lay outside the gene matches. The CDR3 covers 19 residues. CDR1 and CDR2 from the germline V gene are SNHLY and FYNNEI. CDR3 DNA: TGTGCCAGCAGCGTGACGGCGCCACAGGGGACAGGCAATCCCTACGAGCAGTACTTC. Translating gives CASSVTAPQGTGNPYEQYF.

This chain connects TRBV28 to TRBJ2-2; 10 nucleotides line up with TRBD1. The germline CDR1 and CDR2 sequences are MDHEN and SYDVKM. Germline trimming cut 3 bases from V and 6 bases from J; bases unmatched to any gene: 7. The CDR3 sequence is 16 residues long. This chain's CDR3 is CASSLGRDRGAGELFF. CDR3 sequence (DNA): TGTGCCAGCAGTTTGGGACGGGACAGGGGCGCCGGGGAGCTGTTTTTT.

The chain joins TRBV18 to TRBJ2-1; tentative D call: TRBD2 (6 bases). From germline, CDR1 is KGHSH and CDR2 LQKENI. This CDR3 has 17 residues. Trimming cost V 3 bases and J 0 bases, with 15 bases left between them. CDR3 nucleotides: TGTGCCAGCTCACCCTTGGGACTTTCGGCCTCCTACAATGAGCAGTTCTTC. Translation: CASSPLGLSASYNEQFF.

The chain couples TRBV28 to TRBJ2-6; TRBD2 is a possible D gene (7 bases). The germline V gene has CDR1 MDHEN and CDR2 SYDVKM. The germline V and J ends were trimmed by 6 bases and 3 bases, with 15 bases remaining between them. The CDR3 covers 16 residues. The CDR3, as DNA: TGTGCCAGCAGGATTACGGGGGGCGGTGGGGCCAACGTCCTGACTTTC. It specifies CASRITGGGGANVLTF.

This rearrangement joins TRBV5-1 to TRBJ2-6, with no clear D. Germline V gene data show CDR1 as SGHRS and CDR2 as YFSETQ. The CDR3 has 14 amino acids. Trimming took 3 bases from V and 3 from J, leaving 7 bases between them. The CDR3, as DNA: TGCGCCAGCAGCTCGGCGGATGGGGCCAACGTCCTGACTTTC. Its translation is CASSSADGANVLTF.

The V gene is TRBV5-6, the J gene TRBJ2-7; 10 bases map to TRBD2. Germline trimming cut 6 bases from V and 0 bases from J; bases unmatched to any gene: 6. Germline V gene lookup returns CDR1 SGHDT and CDR2 YYEEEE. The CDR3 is 15 amino acids. The DNA of the CDR3 is TGTGCCAGCACCTACGGACTAGCGGTCTCCTACGAGCAGTACTTC. This translates into CASTYGLAVSYEQYF.

This clone turned up a few times. CDR3 protein: CASSSGQQGNYGYTF. For the CDR3, the DNA is TGTGCCAGCAGTTCGGGCCAACAGGGGAACTATGGCTACACCTTC. The gene calls are TRBV6-2 or TRBV6-3 and TRBJ1-2, with 7 bases fitting TRBD1. Germline CDR1 is MNHEY and CDR2 is SVGEGT. J gave up 2 bases and V 4 bases, and 7 bases lay outside the gene matches. The CDR3 runs to 15 residues.

The genes are TRBV7-9 and TRBJ2-5, with 7 bases matching TRBD2. CDR1 is SEHNR, CDR2 FQNEAQ, per germline (reference sequence). J lost 3 bases, V lost 5 bases, and 12 bases had no gene match. The CDR3 is 16 residues long. CDR3 amino acids: CASSPPSTSVKETQYF. CDR3 DNA: TGTGCCAGCAGCCCCCCCTCAACTAGCGTCAAAGAGACCCAGTACTTC.

This chain connects TRBV7-8 to TRBJ2-7; TRBD2 aligns across 7 bases. Germline lookup yields CDR1 SGHVS and CDR2 FQNEAQ. This CDR3 spans 13 amino acids. The CDR3 DNA is TGTGTCACCCGCCGGGCGGGGGTGGTCGAGCAGTACTTC. Its protein is CVTRRAGVVEQYF.

The chain couples TRBV7-8 to TRBJ1-3; no clear D gene. With 5 bases removed from V and 3 bases from J, the gap between germline ends came to 23 bases. Germline V lookup: CDR1 SGHVS, CDR2 FQNEAQ. CDR3 length equals 18 residues. The CDR3 protein is CASSPRLGPSLYGNTIYF. The CDR3 nucleotides are TGTGCCAGCAGCCCCAGGCTCGGCCCCTCTCTGTATGGAAACACCATATATTTT.

V usage is TRBV5-4 and J usage is TRBJ1-5; D gene uncertain. Trimming took 4 bases from V and 0 from J, leaving 5 bases between them. Germline values: CDR1 SGHNT, CDR2 YYREEE (reference sequence). This CDR3 region has 13 residues. CDR3 amino acids: CASSTDSNQPQHF. In DNA form, the CDR3 reads TGTGCCAGCAGCACTGATAGCAATCAGCCCCAGCATTTT.

This clone is a singleton in its sample. The chain employs TRBV11-3 and TRBJ1-6; D gene unclear. The germline V gene has CDR1 SGHNT and CDR2 YENEEA. The CDR3 sequence is 14 residues long. Deletions cut 4 bases from V and 9 bases from J, with 13 bases between. CDR3 residues: CASSSSRSGSPLHF. In nucleotides, the CDR3 is TGTGCCAGCAGCTCTTCCCGATCCGGTTCACCCCTCCACTTT.

This rearrangement joins TRBV7-8 to TRBJ1-1; TRBD1 agrees at 8 bases. Germline assignment: CDR1 SGHVS and CDR2 FQNEAQ. Losses at the gene ends were 1 base for V and 5 bases for J; bases not matched to a gene: 6. The CDR3 runs to 15 residues. The CDR3 loop reads CASSLGRTGLTEAFF. The CDR3 DNA sequence: TGTGCCAGCAGCTTAGGGCGGACAGGGTTAACTGAAGCTTTCTTT.

The rearrangement links TRBV3-1 (or the pseudogene TRBV3-2) to TRBJ1-2; 9 nucleotides match TRBD1. V gave up 3 bases and J gave up 0 bases; unmatched junction bases: 5. Germline-derived CDR1 and CDR2 are LGHDT and YNNKEL (reference sequence). This CDR3 region has 16 residues. The CDR3 DNA is TGTGCCAGCAGCCAGACGGACAGGGGACCTAACTATGGCTACACCTTC. Translated: CASSQTDRGPNYGYTF.

The chain links TRBV4-1 to TRBJ1-6; the match to TRBD1 covers 9 bases. The CDR3 has 20 residues. Trimming cost V 4 bases and J 2 bases; bases outside gene matches: 15. The germline V gene has CDR1 MGHRA and CDR2 YSYEKL. The CDR3 loop reads CASSRSRDREQYPYNSPLHF. CDR3 nucleotides: TGCGCCAGCAGCCGCTCCCGGGACAGGGAACAATACCCCTATAATTCACCCCTCCACTTT.

The chain recombines TRBV2 with TRBJ2-5; 11 bases match TRBD1. Losses at the gene ends were 4 bases for V and 0 bases for J; bases not matched to a gene: 10. The CDR3 is 18 amino acids. The V gene's germline CDR1 is SNHLY and CDR2 FYNNEI. The CDR3 protein is CASSGIFRDRGYQETQYF. CDR3 DNA: TGTGCCAGCAGTGGAATCTTTCGGGACAGGGGGTACCAAGAGACCCAGTACTTC.

The chain combines TRBV7-9 with TRBJ2-1, with 12 bases that match TRBD2. Germline V gene lookup returns CDR1 SEHNR and CDR2 FQNEAQ (reference sequence). Germline trimming cut 5 bases from V and 4 bases from J; bases unmatched to any gene: 3. This CDR3 has 15 amino acids. The CDR3 loop reads CASSIGLAGYNEQFF. CDR3 sequence (DNA): TGTGCCAGCAGCATCGGACTAGCGGGGTACAATGAGCAGTTCTTC.

This clone was recorded many times. The chain uses TRBV10-3 and TRBJ1-5; D call uncertain. Germline V gene lookup returns CDR1 ENHRY and CDR2 SYGVKD. Trimming took off 3 bases at V and 0 bases at J, with 9 bases between the two ends. The CDR3 length is 15 residues. The CDR3 DNA reads as TGTGCCATCAGTGAAGGCAGGAATAGCAATCAGCCCCAGCATTTT. Amino acid sequence: CAISEGRNSNQPQHF.

The chain employs TRBV7-9 and TRBJ2-7; tentative D call: TRBD1 (6 bases). V was clipped by 5 bases and J by 6 bases, with 17 bases between them. Germline CDR1 SEHNR, CDR2 FQNEAQ (reference sequence). The length of the CDR3 is 14 residues. The CDR3 coding sequence is TGTGCCAGCAGCGCCGGGACATTAACCGGCGAGCAGTACTTC. Translation gives CASSAGTLTGEQYF.

The chain recombines TRBV11-2 with TRBJ2-4, with D possibly being TRBD1 (6 bases). The V gene's germline CDR1 is SGHAT and CDR2 FQNNGV. V was trimmed by 1 base and J by 0 bases, leaving 13 bases between them. This CDR3 is 17 amino acids long. CDR3 DNA sequence: TGTGCCAGCAGCTTAGCAGGACAGACCTTAGCCAAAAACATTCAGTACTTC. It encodes CASSLAGQTLAKNIQYF.

This clone was counted between two and nine times. The chain is built from TRBV2 and TRBJ2-7; 7 bases are a match to TRBD1. Per the germline V gene, CDR1 is SNHLY and CDR2 is FYNNEI. CDR3 length: 14 residues. With V trimmed by 4 bases and J by 6 bases, 9 bases remained unmatched. The CDR3 spells CASSAGQPRVEQYF. In DNA form, the CDR3 reads TGTGCCAGCAGTGCGGGACAGCCGCGGGTCGAGCAGTACTTC.

The chain recombines TRBV18 with TRBJ1-1; a weak D match, TRBD1 (6 bases). V was trimmed by 3 bases and J by 1 base, leaving 12 bases between them. Germline V gene sequence: CDR1 KGHSH, CDR2 LQKENI. The CDR3 sequence is 15 residues long. The CDR3 DNA follows: TGTGCCAGCTCACCGCAGACAGGTAGGAACACTGAAGCTTTCTTT. Protein product: CASSPQTGRNTEAFF.

This clone showed up just once. J is TRBJ2-1 and V is TRBV7-3; a possible D gene is TRBD2 (5 bases). The CDR3 length is 14 residues. The germline V and J ends were trimmed by 4 bases and 9 bases, with 16 bases remaining between them. Germline values: CDR1 SGHTA, CDR2 FQGTGA. DNA of the CDR3: TGTGCCAGCAGCTCGCCCCAGACGGCGGGTGAGCAGTTCTTC. This translates into CASSSPQTAGEQFF.

J is TRBJ1-1 and V is TRBV18; maybe TRBD1 (5 bases). The CDR3 sequence is 15 residues long. V lost 1 base to trimming and J lost 0 bases, with 9 bases between them. The germline CDR1 and CDR2 sequences are KGHSH and LQKENI. The CDR3 is CASSPRGGMNTEAFF. Here the CDR3 DNA reads TGTGCCAGCTCACCACGGGGGGGGATGAACACTGAAGCTTTCTTT.

This chain uses TRBV2 with TRBJ2-7; tentative D call: TRBD2 (6 bases). Germline loops: CDR1 SNHLY, CDR2 FYNNEI. This CDR3 contains 14 residues. With 7 bases removed from V and 9 bases from J, the gap between germline ends came to 22 bases. Written as DNA, the CDR3 is TGTGCCAGCAAAGGCGGGACCCCTTCGTCGGGGCAGTACTTC. It yields the protein CASKGGTPSSGQYF. The full variable domain, with the rest looked up from reference TRBV2 and TRBJ2-7, is EPEVTQTPSHQVTQMGQEVILRCVPISNHLYFYWYRQILGQKVEFLVSFYNNEISEKSEIFDDQFSVERPDGSNFTLKIRSTKLEDSAMYFCASKGGTPSSGQYFGPGTRLTVT.